These 2 T cell receptor beta chains share one sample of origin, sequenced in a study of T cell changes during pregnancy in multiple sclerosis. Profiled with immunoSEQ multiplex PCR; TCRdb holds only in-frame clones, not every one. The repertoire holds about 120,000 clones, with approximately 93% as singletons. Sequences were derived from peripheral blood, sampled before pregnancy. All receptors come from a female donor with multiple sclerosis, enrolled in a pregnancy study.

This chain uses TRBV18 with TRBJ2-1; 7 nucleotides agree with TRBD2. The germline gives CDR1 KGHSH, CDR2 LQKENI. The CDR3 runs 15 residues. V dropped 3 bases and J dropped 4; count of bases not matched to a gene: 6. This chain's CDR3 is CASSPGGEGYNEQFF. The CDR3, as DNA: TGTGCCAGCTCACCTGGAGGGGAGGGTTACAATGAGCAGTTCTTC. Using reference TRBV18 and TRBJ2-1 for the parts outside the CDR3, the full variable domain is NAGVMQNPRHLVRRRGQEARLRCSPMKGHSHVYWYRQLPEEGLKFMVYLQKENIIDESGMPKERFSAEFPKEGPSILRIQQVVRGDSAAYFCASSPGGEGYNEQFFGPGTRLTVL.

V is TRBV9 and J is TRBJ1-1; D ambiguous. The CDR3 contains 13 residues. V was cut by 3 bases and J by 3 bases, with 9 bases left in between. Germline CDR1 and CDR2: SGDLS and YYNGEE. The CDR3 coding sequence is TGTGCCAGCAGCGGGAGGCAGGACACTGAAGCTTTCTTT. Its translation: CASSGRQDTEAFF.